The clone carrying this T cell receptor beta chain came up once. Its antigen is as yet unknown. The sample belongs to a study of long-term antiretroviral therapy in people with HIV. Study results and limitations: Nothing was known about ART adherence, viral resistance or changes in therapy. The data indicate that diversity increased after ART but remained below transplant donor controls. Versus controls, repertoires in people with HIV had narrower CDR3 length ranges.

Trimming took 5 bases from V and 4 from J, leaving 11 bases between them. Per the germline V gene, CDR1 is MDHEN and CDR2 is SYDVKM. The CDR3 sequence is 13 residues long. Runs used v3.0 of the immunoSEQ assay and were done at survey level. Sequencing was performed with immunoSEQ multiplex PCR; in TCRdb, only in-frame clones are kept and a portion is missing. The sample has about 35,000 clones; over 80% are singletons. The clonotype was recovered from a man between 18 and 35 years old with HIV. The specimen comprised unsorted PBMCs, sampled 1 year after starting antiretroviral therapy. V gene TRBV28 combines with J gene TRBJ1-1; D call uncertain. The chain's CDR3 is CASSPYFLTEAFF. For the CDR3, the DNA is TGTGCCAGCAGTCCCTATTTCCTCACTGAAGCTTTCTTT.